This TCR beta chain is drawn from a study of cytotoxic CD8 clonotypes in ibrutinib-treated CLL. Germline V CDR1 and CDR2: SGHDT, YYEEEE. The CDR3 has 16 residues. V was shortened by 4 bases and J by 4 bases, with 20 bases between the two germline ends. Study findings and constraints: Progressing and sustained-remission patients had different sampling times.

TCRdb's copy holds only in-frame clones and misses some; the assay was immunoSEQ multiplex PCR. In the table there are about 150,000 clones, around 76% of which are singletons. About this clone: Its cognate antigen is unknown.

The V call is TRBV5-6, the J call TRBJ2-5; the D gene is possibly TRBD2 (7 bases). The sample was PBMCs, taken after 24 months of ibrutinib treatment. The clonotype was recovered from a human donor with chronic lymphocytic leukemia. The CDR3 nucleotides read TGTGCCAGCAGCGGCAACGGGGGGCAGTTGGGAGAGACCCAGTACTTC. Its protein is CASSGNGGQLGETQYF.